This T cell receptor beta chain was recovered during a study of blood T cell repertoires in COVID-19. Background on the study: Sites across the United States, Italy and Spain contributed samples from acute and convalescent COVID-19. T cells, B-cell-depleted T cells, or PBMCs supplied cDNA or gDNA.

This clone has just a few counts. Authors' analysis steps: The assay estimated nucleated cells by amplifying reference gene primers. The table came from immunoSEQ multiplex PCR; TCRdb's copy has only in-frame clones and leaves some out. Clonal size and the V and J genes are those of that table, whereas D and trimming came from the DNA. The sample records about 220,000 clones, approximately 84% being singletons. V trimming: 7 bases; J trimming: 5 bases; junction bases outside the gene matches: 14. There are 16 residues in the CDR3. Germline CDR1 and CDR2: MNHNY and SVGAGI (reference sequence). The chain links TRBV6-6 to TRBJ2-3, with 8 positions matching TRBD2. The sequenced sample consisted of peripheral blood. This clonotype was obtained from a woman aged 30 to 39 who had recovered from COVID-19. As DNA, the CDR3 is TGTGCCAGCACCAAAGGGCCAGCGGGAGAAGTAGATACGCAGTATTTT. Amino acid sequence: CASTKGPAGEVDTQYF.